This TCR beta chain was captured by sequencing in a study of control samples from healthy donors and cancer patients. Sequencing was performed with immunoSEQ multiplex PCR; in TCRdb, only in-frame clones are kept and a portion is missing. The sample holds about 120,000 clones; more than 70% are singletons and the top ten take roughly 3.4%. The CDR3 loop spans 19 amino acids. The germline V and J ends were trimmed by 4 bases and 0 bases, with 22 bases remaining between them. CDR1 MNHEY and CDR2 SVGEGT come from the germline V gene. This clonotype originated in a man in his forties in good health. Sample: blood. V usage is TRBV6-2 or TRBV6-3 and J usage is TRBJ2-1; the D gene is possibly TRBD1 (5 bases). CDR3 sequence (DNA): TGTGCCAGCAGTTGGGGCCTTGAGGACGACGCCTACTCCTACAATGAGCAGTTCTTC. Its translation is CASSWGLEDDAYSYNEQFF.